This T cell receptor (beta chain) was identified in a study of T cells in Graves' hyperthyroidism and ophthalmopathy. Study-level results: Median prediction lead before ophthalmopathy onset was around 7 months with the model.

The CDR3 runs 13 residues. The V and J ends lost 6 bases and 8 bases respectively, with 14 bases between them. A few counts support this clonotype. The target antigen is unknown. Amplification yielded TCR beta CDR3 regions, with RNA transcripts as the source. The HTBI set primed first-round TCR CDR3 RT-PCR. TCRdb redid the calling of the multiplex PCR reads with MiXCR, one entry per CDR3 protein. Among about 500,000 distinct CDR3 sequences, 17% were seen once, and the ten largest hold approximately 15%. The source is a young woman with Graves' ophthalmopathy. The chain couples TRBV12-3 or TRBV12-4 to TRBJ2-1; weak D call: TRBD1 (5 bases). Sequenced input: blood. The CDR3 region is CASSYTGYHEQFF. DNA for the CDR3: TGTGCCAGCAGCTATACAGGTTACCATGAGCAGTTCTTC.